Listed below are T cell receptor beta chains from one sample, sequenced in a study of T-cell memory formation after mild COVID-19. From the 5' RACE reads, TCRdb called clonotypes with MiXCR, one entry per CDR3 protein. The repertoire includes about 250,000 distinct CDR3 sequences, just over 15% of them detected once, and 2.1% sits in the top ten. What was sequenced was PBMCs or a T cell subset sorted from them (not recorded which). The receptors were gathered from an adult woman who had mild COVID-19 (a few samples of this study predate the infection). Cell type and time point are not known. The CDR3 runs from the conserved cysteine through the conserved F or W. Fields, in order: clone size, D gene, J gene, V gene, CDR3 DNA, CDR3 protein. A D gene is named only where the DNA matches it firmly. Some rows mark clone size as missing; the rest say once, few, many or name a class of expanded clone.

clone_size: few
d_call: NA
j_call: TRBJ2-3
v_call: TRBV12-3/TRBV12-4
cdr3_nt: TGTGCCAGCAGTTTATGGGCGGACACAGATACGCAGTATTTT
cdr3_aa: CASSLWADTDTQYF

clone_size: many
d_call: NA
j_call: TRBJ1-5
v_call: TRBV12-3/TRBV12-4
cdr3_nt: TGTGCCAGCCAGTCCAGGGAGGGGATGAATCAGCCCCAGCATTTT
cdr3_aa: CASQSREGMNQPQHF

clone_size: NA
d_call: TRBD1
j_call: TRBJ2-4
v_call: TRBV9
cdr3_nt: TGTGCCAGCAGCAGGGACAGGGGAGACATTCAGTACTTC
cdr3_aa: CASSRDRGDIQYF

clone_size: few
d_call: NA
j_call: TRBJ2-6
v_call: TRBV9
cdr3_nt: TGTGCCAGCAGCGTAGCAGGGCACGGGGCCAACGTCCTGACTTTC
cdr3_aa: CASSVAGHGANVLTF

clone_size: few
d_call: TRBD1
j_call: TRBJ1-4
v_call: TRBV4-1
cdr3_nt: TGCGCCAGCAGCCAAGGGACAGGGTCGAATGAAAAACTGTTTTTT
cdr3_aa: CASSQGTGSNEKLFF

clone_size: NA
d_call: NA
j_call: TRBJ1-2
v_call: TRBV4-1
cdr3_nt: TGCGCCAGCAGCCAAGTCGCTGGTGGCTACACCTTC
cdr3_aa: CASSQVAGGYTF

clone_size: few
d_call: NA
j_call: TRBJ1-4
v_call: TRBV4-1
cdr3_nt: TGCGCCAGCAGCAACAGCGGGGGGAATGAAAAACTGTTTTTT
cdr3_aa: CASSNSGGNEKLFF

clone_size: NA
d_call: NA
j_call: TRBJ1-2
v_call: TRBV6-6
cdr3_nt: TGTGCCAGCAGTTCCAACGGGGATCGAGGCTACACCTTC
cdr3_aa: CASSSNGDRGYTF

clone_size: few
d_call: TRBD1
j_call: TRBJ1-2
v_call: TRBV20-1
cdr3_nt: TGCAGTGCTAGACTCGACAGGGGCTATGGCTACACCTTC
cdr3_aa: CSARLDRGYGYTF

clone_size: few
d_call: NA
j_call: TRBJ1-2
v_call: TRBV5-1
cdr3_nt: TGCGCCAGCAGCTTGGCGACGGATTCTACGGCTAACTATGGCTACACCTTC
cdr3_aa: CASSLATDSTANYGYTF

clone_size: few
d_call: TRBD2
j_call: TRBJ2-3
v_call: TRBV12-3/TRBV12-4
cdr3_nt: TGTGCCAGCAGTTTAGAGCTAGCGGGGGGAGTAGATACGCAGTATTTT
cdr3_aa: CASSLELAGGVDTQYF

clone_size: many
d_call: NA
j_call: TRBJ2-4
v_call: TRBV12-3/TRBV12-4
cdr3_nt: TGTGCCAGCAGTGAGACAGGTCGAGCCAAAAACATTCAGTACTTC
cdr3_aa: CASSETGRAKNIQYF

clone_size: few
d_call: NA
j_call: TRBJ2-3
v_call: TRBV6-5
cdr3_nt: TGTGCCAGCAGTTACGGGGGCCCGAGAGATACGCAGTATTTT
cdr3_aa: CASSYGGPRDTQYF

clone_size: few
d_call: NA
j_call: TRBJ2-3
v_call: TRBV7-9
cdr3_nt: TGTGCCAGCAGCTTAATCTGGGTCCAGTCTACCGATACGCAGTATTTT
cdr3_aa: CASSLIWVQSTDTQYF

clone_size: few
d_call: TRBD1
j_call: TRBJ1-3
v_call: TRBV6-5
cdr3_nt: TGTGCCAGCCACGACAGGGGGGGTGGAAACACCATATATTTT
cdr3_aa: CASHDRGGGNTIYF

clone_size: NA
d_call: TRBD1
j_call: TRBJ2-5
v_call: TRBV11-2
cdr3_nt: TGTGCCAGCAGCTCGAGACAGGGGGCAGAGACCCAGTACTTC
cdr3_aa: CASSSRQGAETQYF

clone_size: many
d_call: NA
j_call: TRBJ2-7
v_call: TRBV5-1
cdr3_nt: TGCGCCAGCAGCTTGGAACAGAAGTCCTACGAGCAGTACTTC
cdr3_aa: CASSLEQKSYEQYF

clone_size: few
d_call: TRBD2
j_call: TRBJ2-5
v_call: TRBV7-2
cdr3_nt: TGTGCCAGCAGCTGGATAGCGGGAGGGGGGGAGACCCAGTACTTC
cdr3_aa: CASSWIAGGGETQYF

clone_size: NA
d_call: NA
j_call: TRBJ1-5
v_call: TRBV4-1
cdr3_nt: TGCGCCAGCAGCCAAGGATGGGTTGGCAATCAGCCCCAGCATTTT
cdr3_aa: CASSQGWVGNQPQHF

clone_size: many
d_call: TRBD1
j_call: TRBJ1-6
v_call: TRBV9
cdr3_nt: TGTGCCAGCAGCCCCCGGACAGGGAATAATTCACCCCTCCACTTT
cdr3_aa: CASSPRTGNNSPLHF

clone_size: few
d_call: TRBD2
j_call: TRBJ2-1
v_call: TRBV7-8
cdr3_nt: TGTGCCAGCAGCTTCAACGGGGGGTCCAACAATGAGCAGTTCTTC
cdr3_aa: CASSFNGGSNNEQFF

clone_size: NA
d_call: TRBD1
j_call: TRBJ2-7
v_call: TRBV27
cdr3_nt: TGTGCCAGCAAGCCAGGGGGCGCGGGTAAGCAGTACTTC
cdr3_aa: CASKPGGAGKQYF

clone_size: NA
d_call: NA
j_call: TRBJ1-2
v_call: TRBV10-3
cdr3_nt: TGTGCCATCAGTGAGTCGGGACCGGGGGGCTACACCTTC
cdr3_aa: CAISESGPGGYTF

clone_size: few
d_call: NA
j_call: TRBJ1-3
v_call: TRBV5-1
cdr3_nt: TGCGCCAGCAGCTTGAACAGCGGTCAGTCTGGAAACACCATATATTTT
cdr3_aa: CASSLNSGQSGNTIYF

clone_size: many
d_call: NA
j_call: TRBJ2-7
v_call: TRBV5-1
cdr3_nt: TGCGCCAGCAGTCAAGACAGGTTGGGATACGAGCAGTACTTC
cdr3_aa: CASSQDRLGYEQYF

clone_size: few
d_call: NA
j_call: TRBJ2-2
v_call: TRBV7-3
cdr3_nt: TGTGCCAGCAGACCGGGGGCCGGGGAGCTGTTTTTT
cdr3_aa: CASRPGAGELFF

clone_size: few
d_call: TRBD1
j_call: TRBJ2-3
v_call: TRBV5-1
cdr3_nt: TGCGCCAGCAGCCCACGTCCAGGGGACAGGCTCGCAGATACGCAGTATTTT
cdr3_aa: CASSPRPGDRLADTQYF

clone_size: many
d_call: NA
j_call: TRBJ1-1
v_call: TRBV19
cdr3_nt: TGTGCCAGTGGGGGACAATTGAACACTGAAGCTTTCTTT
cdr3_aa: CASGGQLNTEAFF

clone_size: NA
d_call: TRBD1
j_call: TRBJ2-1
v_call: TRBV29-1
cdr3_nt: TGCAGCGTTGAATGGGACAGGGATAATGAGCAGTTCTTC
cdr3_aa: CSVEWDRDNEQFF

clone_size: many
d_call: TRBD1
j_call: TRBJ2-1
v_call: TRBV24-1
cdr3_nt: TGTGCCACCAGTGATAAAGGGGGCCTATCCTACAATGAGCAGTTCTTC
cdr3_aa: CATSDKGGLSYNEQFF

clone_size: few
d_call: NA
j_call: TRBJ2-3
v_call: TRBV10-3
cdr3_nt: TGTGCCATCAGTGAACCACCCTATCGGGATACGCAGTATTTT
cdr3_aa: CAISEPPYRDTQYF

clone_size: few
d_call: NA
j_call: TRBJ1-5
v_call: TRBV4-1
cdr3_nt: TGCGCCAGCAGCCAACGAAATCAGCAGCCCCAGCATTTT
cdr3_aa: CASSQRNQQPQHF

clone_size: NA
d_call: NA
j_call: TRBJ2-5
v_call: TRBV7-6
cdr3_nt: TGTGCCAGCAGCAGAGACAGGCATGTAGAGACCCAGTACTTC
cdr3_aa: CASSRDRHVETQYF

clone_size: few
d_call: NA
j_call: TRBJ2-3
v_call: TRBV4-1
cdr3_nt: TGCGCCAGCAGCCAAGTCACAATCTCTAGCACAGATACGCAGTATTTT
cdr3_aa: CASSQVTISSTDTQYF

clone_size: NA
d_call: NA
j_call: TRBJ2-3
v_call: TRBV7-2
cdr3_nt: TGTGCCAGCAGCTATCTTCGTGGGATCACAGATACGCAGTATTTT
cdr3_aa: CASSYLRGITDTQYF

clone_size: many
d_call: NA
j_call: TRBJ1-1
v_call: TRBV7-2
cdr3_nt: TGTGCCAGCAGCTTAAGTTCAGGGGACACTGAAGCTTTCTTT
cdr3_aa: CASSLSSGDTEAFF

clone_size: NA
d_call: NA
j_call: TRBJ1-1
v_call: TRBV6-6
cdr3_nt: TGTGCCAGCACTATAAACAGAATCAACACTGAAGCTTTCTTT
cdr3_aa: CASTINRINTEAFF

clone_size: NA
d_call: NA
j_call: TRBJ2-1
v_call: TRBV6-5
cdr3_nt: TGTGCCAGCAGATACCACAGGGCTAGCGAGCAGTTCTTC
cdr3_aa: CASRYHRASEQFF

clone_size: few
d_call: TRBD1
j_call: TRBJ2-3
v_call: TRBV24-1
cdr3_nt: TGTGCCACCAGTGACGGACAGGGGACAGATACGCAGTATTTT
cdr3_aa: CATSDGQGTDTQYF

clone_size: many
d_call: TRBD1
j_call: TRBJ2-3
v_call: TRBV7-7
cdr3_nt: TGTGCTAGCAGCTTAGAAGTTGCGGGACAGGGAGGCTTTTCTACAGATACGCAGTATTTT
cdr3_aa: CASSLEVAGQGGFSTDTQYF

clone_size: NA
d_call: TRBD1
j_call: TRBJ1-2
v_call: TRBV4-1
cdr3_nt: TGCGCCAGCAGCCAAGTAGGGGGCCGTAACTATGGCTACACCTTC
cdr3_aa: CASSQVGGRNYGYTF

clone_size: NA
d_call: TRBD2
j_call: TRBJ2-7
v_call: TRBV23-1
cdr3_nt: TGCGCCAGCAGTCAATCGGAGCTCGGCGGGAGTTATTGGCGTTCCTACGAGCAGTACTTC
cdr3_aa: CASSQSELGGSYWRSYEQYF